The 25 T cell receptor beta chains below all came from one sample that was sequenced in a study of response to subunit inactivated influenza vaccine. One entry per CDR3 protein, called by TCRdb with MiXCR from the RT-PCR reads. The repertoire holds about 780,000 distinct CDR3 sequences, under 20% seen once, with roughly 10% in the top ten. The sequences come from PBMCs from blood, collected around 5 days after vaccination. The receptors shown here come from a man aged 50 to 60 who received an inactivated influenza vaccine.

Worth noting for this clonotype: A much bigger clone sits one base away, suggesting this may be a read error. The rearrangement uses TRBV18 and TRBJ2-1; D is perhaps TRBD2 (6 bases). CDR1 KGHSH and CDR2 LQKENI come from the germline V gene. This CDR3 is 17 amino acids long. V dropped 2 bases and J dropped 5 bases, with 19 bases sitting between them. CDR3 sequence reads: CASSPMARSAGNNEQFF. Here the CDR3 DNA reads TGTGCCAGCTCACCAATGGCTCGCTCGGCGGGAAACAATGAGCAGTTCTTC.

CDR3 in amino acids: CASSYSWGTNEQYF. The CDR3 nucleotides read TGTGCCAGCAGTTACTCGTGGGGGACGAACGAGCAGTACTTC. The chain joins TRBV6-5 to TRBJ2-7, with D perhaps being TRBD1 or TRBD2 (5 bases each). CDR1 is MNHEY and CDR2 is SVGAGI in the germline V gene. V was trimmed by 0 bases and J by 5 bases, leaving 11 bases between them. The CDR3 extends over 14 amino acids.

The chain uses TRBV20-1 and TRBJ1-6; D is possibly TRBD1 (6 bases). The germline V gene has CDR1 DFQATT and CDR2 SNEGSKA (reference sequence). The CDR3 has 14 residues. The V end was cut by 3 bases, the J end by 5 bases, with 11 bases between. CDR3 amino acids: CSARMDRDNSPLHF. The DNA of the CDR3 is TGCAGTGCTAGGATGGACAGAGATAATTCACCCCTCCACTTT.

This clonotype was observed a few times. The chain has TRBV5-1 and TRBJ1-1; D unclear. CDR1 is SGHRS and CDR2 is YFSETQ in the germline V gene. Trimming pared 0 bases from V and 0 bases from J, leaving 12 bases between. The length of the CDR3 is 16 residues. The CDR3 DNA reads TGCGCCAGCAGCTTGGCGGGGTTGGGCATGAACACTGAAGCTTTCTTT. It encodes CASSLAGLGMNTEAFF.

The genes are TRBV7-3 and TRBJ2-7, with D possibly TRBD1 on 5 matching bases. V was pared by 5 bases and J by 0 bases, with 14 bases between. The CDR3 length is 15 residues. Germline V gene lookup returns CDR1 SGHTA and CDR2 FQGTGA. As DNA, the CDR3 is TGTGCCAGCAGCCCAAAGACAGTGATCTCCTACGAGCAGTACTTC. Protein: CASSPKTVISYEQYF.

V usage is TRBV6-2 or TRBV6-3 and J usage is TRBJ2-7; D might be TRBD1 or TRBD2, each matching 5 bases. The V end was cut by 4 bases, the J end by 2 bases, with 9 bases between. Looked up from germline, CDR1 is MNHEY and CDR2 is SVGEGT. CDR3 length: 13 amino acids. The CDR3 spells CASSWGTAYEQYF. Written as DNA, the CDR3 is TGTGCCAGCAGTTGGGGGACCGCCTACGAGCAGTACTTC.

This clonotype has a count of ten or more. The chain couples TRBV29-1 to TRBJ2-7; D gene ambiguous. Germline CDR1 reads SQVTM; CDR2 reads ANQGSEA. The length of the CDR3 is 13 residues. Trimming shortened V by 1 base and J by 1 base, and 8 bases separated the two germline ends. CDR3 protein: CSVEVTASYEQYF. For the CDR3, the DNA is TGCAGCGTTGAAGTCACGGCATCCTACGAGCAGTACTTC.

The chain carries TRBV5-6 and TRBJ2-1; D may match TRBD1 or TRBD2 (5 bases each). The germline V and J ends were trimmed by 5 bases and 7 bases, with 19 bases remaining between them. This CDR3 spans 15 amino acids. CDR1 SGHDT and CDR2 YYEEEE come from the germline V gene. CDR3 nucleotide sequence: TGTGCCAGCAGTGGGACGCGGATAAGTCAGAATGAGCAGTTCTTC. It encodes CASSGTRISQNEQFF.

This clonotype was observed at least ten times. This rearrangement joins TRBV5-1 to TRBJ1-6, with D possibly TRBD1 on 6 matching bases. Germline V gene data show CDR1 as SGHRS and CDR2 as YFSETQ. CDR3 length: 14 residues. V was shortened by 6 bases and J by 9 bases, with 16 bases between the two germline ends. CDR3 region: CASTPGTRRSPLHF. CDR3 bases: TGCGCCAGCACCCCCGGGACACGGCGTTCACCCCTCCACTTT.

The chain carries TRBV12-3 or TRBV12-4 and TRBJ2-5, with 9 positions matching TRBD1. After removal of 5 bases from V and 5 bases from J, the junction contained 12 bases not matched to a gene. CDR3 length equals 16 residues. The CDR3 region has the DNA TGTGCCAGCAGTCCCGGACAGGGGCTGGAGTGGGAGACCCAGTACTTC. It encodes CASSPGQGLEWETQYF.

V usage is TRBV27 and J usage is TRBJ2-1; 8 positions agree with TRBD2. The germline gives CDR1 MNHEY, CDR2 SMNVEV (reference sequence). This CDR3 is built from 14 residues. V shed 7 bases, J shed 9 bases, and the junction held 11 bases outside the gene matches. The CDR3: CASKQAGGPGEQFF. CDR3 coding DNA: TGTGCCAGCAAGCAGGCGGGAGGCCCTGGTGAGCAGTTCTTC.

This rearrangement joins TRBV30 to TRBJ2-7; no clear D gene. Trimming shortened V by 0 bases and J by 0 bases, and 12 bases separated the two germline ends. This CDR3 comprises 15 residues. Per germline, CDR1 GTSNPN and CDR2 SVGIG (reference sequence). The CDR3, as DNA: TGTGCCTGGAGTGTACCGGCAGGTTACTCCTACGAGCAGTACTTC. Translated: CAWSVPAGYSYEQYF.

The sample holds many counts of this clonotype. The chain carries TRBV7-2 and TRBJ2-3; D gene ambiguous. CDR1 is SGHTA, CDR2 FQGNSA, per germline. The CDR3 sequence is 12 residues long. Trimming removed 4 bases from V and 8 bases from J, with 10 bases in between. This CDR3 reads CASSYSTGTQYF. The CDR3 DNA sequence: TGTGCCAGCAGCTATAGTACCGGTACGCAGTATTTT.

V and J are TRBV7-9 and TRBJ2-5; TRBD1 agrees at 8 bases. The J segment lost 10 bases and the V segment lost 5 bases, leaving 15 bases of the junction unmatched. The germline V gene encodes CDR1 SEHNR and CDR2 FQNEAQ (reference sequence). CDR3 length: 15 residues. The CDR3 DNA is TGTGCCAGCAGCCCTACGGGACAGGCCTCATTTGGCCAGTACTTC. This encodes CASSPTGQASFGQYF.

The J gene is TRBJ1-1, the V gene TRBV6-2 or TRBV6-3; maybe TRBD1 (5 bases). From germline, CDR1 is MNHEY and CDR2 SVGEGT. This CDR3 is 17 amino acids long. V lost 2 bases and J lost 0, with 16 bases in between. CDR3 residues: CASSYPGTDRMNTEAFF. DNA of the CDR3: TGTGCCAGCAGTTACCCAGGGACGGATAGGATGAACACTGAAGCTTTCTTT.

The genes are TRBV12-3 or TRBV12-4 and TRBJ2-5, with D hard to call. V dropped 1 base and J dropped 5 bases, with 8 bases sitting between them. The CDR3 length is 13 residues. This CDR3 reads CASSLGRMETQYF. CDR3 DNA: TGTGCCAGCAGTTTAGGAAGAATGGAGACCCAGTACTTC.

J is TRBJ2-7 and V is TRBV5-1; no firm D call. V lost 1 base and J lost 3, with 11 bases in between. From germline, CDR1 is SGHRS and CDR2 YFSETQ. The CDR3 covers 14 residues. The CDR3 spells CASSLQSYGYEQYF. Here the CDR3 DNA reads TGCGCCAGCAGCTTGCAGTCGTACGGCTACGAGCAGTACTTC.

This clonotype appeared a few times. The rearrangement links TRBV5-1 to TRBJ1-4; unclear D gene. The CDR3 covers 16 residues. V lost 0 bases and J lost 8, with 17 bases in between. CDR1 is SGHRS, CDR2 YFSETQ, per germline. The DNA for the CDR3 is TGCGCCAGCAGCTTGGGCCAGCGGGCCGAGCTGGAAAAACTGTTTTTT. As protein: CASSLGQRAELEKLFF. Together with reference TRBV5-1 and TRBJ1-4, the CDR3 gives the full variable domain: KAGVTQTPRYLIKTRGQQVTLSCSPISGHRSVSWYQQTPGQGLQFLFEYFSETQRNKGNFPGRFSGRQFSNSRSEMNVSTLELGDSALYLCASSLGQRAELEKLFFGSGTQLSVL.

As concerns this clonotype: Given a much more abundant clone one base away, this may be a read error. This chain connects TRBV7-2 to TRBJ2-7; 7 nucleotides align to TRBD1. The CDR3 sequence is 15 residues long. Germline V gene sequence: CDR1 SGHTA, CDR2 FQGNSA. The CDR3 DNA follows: TGTGCCAGCAGGCCCGACAGGGACCCACTCTACGAGCAGGACTTC. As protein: CASRPDRDPLYEQDF.

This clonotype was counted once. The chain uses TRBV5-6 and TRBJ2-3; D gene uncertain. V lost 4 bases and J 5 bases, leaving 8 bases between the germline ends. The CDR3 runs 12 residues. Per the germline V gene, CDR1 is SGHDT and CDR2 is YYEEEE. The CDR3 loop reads CASSLVVDTQYF. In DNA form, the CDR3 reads TGTGCCAGCAGCCTGGTGGTAGATACGCAGTATTTT.

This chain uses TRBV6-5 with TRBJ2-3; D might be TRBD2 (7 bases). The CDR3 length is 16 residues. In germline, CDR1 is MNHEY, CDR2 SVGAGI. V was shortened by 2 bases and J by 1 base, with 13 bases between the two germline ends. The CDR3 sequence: CASSYIRGAGTDTQYF. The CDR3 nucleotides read TGTGCCAGCAGTTACATACGGGGGGCGGGCACAGATACGCAGTATTTT.

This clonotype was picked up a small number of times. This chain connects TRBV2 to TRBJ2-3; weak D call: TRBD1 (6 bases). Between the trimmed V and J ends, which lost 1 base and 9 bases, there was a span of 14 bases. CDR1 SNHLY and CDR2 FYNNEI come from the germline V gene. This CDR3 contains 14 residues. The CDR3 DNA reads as TGTGCCAGCAGTGAAGATTTAAGGGGGAGCACGCAGTATTTT. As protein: CASSEDLRGSTQYF.

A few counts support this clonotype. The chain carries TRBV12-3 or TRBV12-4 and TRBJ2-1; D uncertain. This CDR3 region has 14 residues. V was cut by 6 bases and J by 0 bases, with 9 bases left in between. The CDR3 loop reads CASRKSASYNEQFF. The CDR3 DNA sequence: TGTGCCAGCAGGAAGTCGGCCTCCTACAATGAGCAGTTCTTC.

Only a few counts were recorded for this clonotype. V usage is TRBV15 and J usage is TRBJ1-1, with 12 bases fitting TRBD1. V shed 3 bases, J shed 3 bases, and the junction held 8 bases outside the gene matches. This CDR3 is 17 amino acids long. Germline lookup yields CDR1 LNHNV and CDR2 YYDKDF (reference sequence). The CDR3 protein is CATSSRDRGPRDTEAFF. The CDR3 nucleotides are TGTGCCACCAGCAGCCGGGACAGGGGGCCGAGAGACACTGAAGCTTTCTTT.

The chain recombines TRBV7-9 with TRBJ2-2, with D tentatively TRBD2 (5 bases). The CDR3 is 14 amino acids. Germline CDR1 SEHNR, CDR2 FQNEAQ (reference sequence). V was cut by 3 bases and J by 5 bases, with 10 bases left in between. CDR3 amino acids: CASSFPTKTGELFF. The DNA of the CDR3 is TGTGCCAGCAGCTTCCCGACTAAGACCGGGGAGCTGTTTTTT.